The next 15 T cell receptor beta chains were all read from a single sample in a study of T cells in Graves' hyperthyroidism and ophthalmopathy (dated by TCRdb to between 2018 and 2021). The library was made by multiplex PCR. Sequencing instrument: Illumina HiSeq 2000. The TCR beta CDR3 regions were amplified from the RNA transcripts. The first round of RT-PCR for the TCR CDR3 was performed with the HTBI primer set and the Qiagen OneStep RT-PCR kit. TCRdb took the public reads, trimmed them with fastp at Q25, ran MiXCR for clone calling and kept in-frame beta chains. All rows with the same CDR3 protein become a single entry with the most common DNA and genes. Recorded for this sample are more than 500,000 distinct CDR3 sequences; 14% of them occurred a single time. Approximately 15% of the sample rests with the top ten. The specimen was blood. The receptor set was obtained from a woman aged 40-49 years with Graves' hyperthyroidism.

The chain's CDR3 is CSADNRVGDTEAFF. The CDR3 bases are TGCAGTGCTGATAACAGGGTGGGGGACACTGAAGCTTTCTTT. V and J are TRBV20-1 and TRBJ1-1; tentatively, D is TRBD1 (6 bases). The CDR3 runs to 14 residues. Germline-derived CDR1 and CDR2 are DFQATT and SNEGSKA (reference sequence). V shed 5 bases and J shed 3 bases, with 16 bases lying between them.

This clonotype was counted many times. CDR3 region: CASSPLQGRVYNEQFF. CDR3 nucleotide sequence: TGTGCCAGCTCACCACTCCAGGGGCGGGTCTACAATGAGCAGTTCTTC. The chain is built from TRBV18 and TRBJ2-1; maybe TRBD1 (6 bases). The CDR3 totals 16 residues. V lost 1 base and J 3 bases, leaving 13 bases between the germline ends. Germline CDR1 is KGHSH and CDR2 is LQKENI. Drawing the rest from reference TRBV18 and TRBJ2-1, the complete variable domain is NAGVMQNPRHLVRRRGQEARLRCSPMKGHSHVYWYRQLPEEGLKFMVYLQKENIIDESGMPKERFSAEFPKEGPSILRIQQVVRGDSAAYFCASSPLQGRVYNEQFFGPGTRLTVL.

This clonotype was seen a handful of times. The chain joins TRBV5-1 to TRBJ2-6; D uncertain. CDR1 is SGHRS and CDR2 is YFSETQ in the germline V gene. Trimming cost V 1 base and J 2 bases, with 7 bases left between them. The CDR3 covers 15 residues. The CDR3 reads CASSLSTTGANVLTF. CDR3 DNA: TGCGCCAGCAGCTTGTCAACAACTGGGGCCAACGTCCTGACTTTC.

This clonotype appeared many times. The gene calls are TRBV29-1 and TRBJ2-1; D is unresolved. The CDR3 length is 16 residues. In germline, CDR1 is SQVTM, CDR2 ANQGSEA. With 2 bases removed from V and 1 base from J, the gap between germline ends came to 15 bases. For the CDR3, the DNA is TGCAGCGTTGAAACCCCGGAGACTGCTTCCTACAATGAGCAGTTCTTC. Its translation: CSVETPETASYNEQFF.

The sample holds many counts of this clonotype. This rearrangement joins TRBV5-1 to TRBJ2-7; 9 bases are a match to TRBD2. Germline V gives CDR1 SGHRS, CDR2 YFSETQ. With V trimmed by 4 bases and J by 2 bases, 13 bases remained unmatched. The CDR3 runs 17 residues. The CDR3 reads CASSPRETSGTTYEQYF. In DNA, the CDR3 is TGCGCCAGCAGCCCCCGCGAGACTAGCGGAACTACCTACGAGCAGTACTTC.

This clonotype was observed at least ten times. V usage is TRBV7-3 and J usage is TRBJ1-1, with TRBD1 as a possible D gene (6 bases). The CDR3 extends over 14 amino acids. In germline, CDR1 is SGHTA, CDR2 FQGTGA. Trimming shortened V by 5 bases and J by 4 bases, and 14 bases separated the two germline ends. CDR3: CASSRQGSGTEAFF. CDR3 nucleotide sequence: TGTGCCAGCAGCCGTCAGGGGTCGGGCACTGAAGCTTTCTTT.

This clonotype has a handful of counts. The chain couples TRBV6-1 to TRBJ1-5; D is possibly TRBD1 (5 bases). The CDR3 contains 19 residues. Trimming took off 1 base at V and 0 bases at J, with 19 bases between the two ends. From germline, CDR1 is MNHNS and CDR2 SASEGT. The CDR3 coding sequence is TGTGCCAGCAGTGAAGATACCCCGACAGCCAGTTATAGCAATCAGCCCCAGCATTTT. Amino acid sequence: CASSEDTPTASYSNQPQHF.

This clonotype was counted ten times or more. CDR3 region: CASSESGQGTDGYTF. Written as DNA, the CDR3 is TGTGCCAGCAGTGAATCGGGACAGGGAACCGATGGCTACACCTTC. The chain links TRBV2 to TRBJ1-2, with 9 bases that match TRBD1. Germline loops: CDR1 SNHLY, CDR2 FYNNEI. The J segment lost 6 bases and the V segment lost 2 bases, leaving 7 bases of the junction unmatched. The CDR3 sequence is 15 residues long.

The sample holds many counts of this clonotype. The CDR3 loop reads CASSPGQETQYF. Here the CDR3 DNA reads TGTGCCAGCAGTCCGGGACAAGAGACCCAGTACTTC. V and J are TRBV18 and TRBJ2-5; tentatively, D is TRBD2 (5 bases). CDR1 and CDR2 (germline): KGHSH, LQKENI. V was cut by 8 bases and J by 2 bases, with 9 bases left in between. This CDR3 spans 12 amino acids.

The chain joins TRBV12-3 or TRBV12-4 to TRBJ2-7; the D gene is possibly TRBD1 (6 bases). The CDR3 runs 13 residues. The V gene lost 5 bases and the J gene lost 3 bases, with 11 bases spanning the gap. DNA of the CDR3: TGTGCCAGCAGTCTAAGGGACAACTACGAGCAGTACTTC. The encoded protein is CASSLRDNYEQYF.

The gene calls are TRBV10-2 and TRBJ1-2; tentative D call: TRBD1 (6 bases). CDR1 WSHSY and CDR2 SAAADI come from the germline V gene. V was pared by 9 bases and J by 4 bases, with 18 bases between. The CDR3 runs to 14 residues. CDR3: CASNDQGRRYGYTF. CDR3 in DNA: TGCGCCAGTAACGATCAGGGGAGGCGCTATGGCTACACCTTC.

This clonotype showed up just a few times. The chain couples TRBV10-3 to TRBJ2-7; 7 positions agree with TRBD2. The germline gives CDR1 ENHRY, CDR2 SYGVKD. The CDR3 has 15 amino acids. Trimming removed 3 bases from V and 7 bases from J; junction bases left unmatched: 12. The CDR3 nucleotides read TGTGCCATCAGTGACCCTAGCGGCCTCTTCGGGGAGCAGTACTTC. Translation: CAISDPSGLFGEQYF.

The chain carries TRBV6-1 and TRBJ1-1; 10 bases match TRBD1. The CDR3 has 14 residues. Germline CDR1 MNHNS, CDR2 SASEGT. Losses at the gene ends were 6 bases for V and 4 bases for J; bases not matched to a gene: 5. This CDR3 reads CASSRDRGTTEAFF. For the CDR3, the DNA is TGTGCCAGCAGCCGGGACAGGGGTACCACTGAAGCTTTCTTT.

At least ten counts were recorded for this clonotype. The chain carries TRBV5-8 and TRBJ2-1, with 8 positions matching TRBD2. CDR3 length: 18 residues. Germline V gives CDR1 SGHTS, CDR2 YDEGEE. With V trimmed by 4 bases and J by 2 bases, 14 bases remained unmatched. The CDR3, as DNA: TGTGCCAGCAGCCCTCGAGGTAGCGGGGTCCCCCCCTACAATGAGCAGTTCTTC. Translation gives CASSPRGSGVPPYNEQFF.

This clonotype turned up a few times. This chain links TRBV20-1 with TRBJ2-2; TRBD1 agrees at 9 bases. V trimming: 2 bases; J trimming: 4 bases; junction bases outside the gene matches: 5. Germline lookup yields CDR1 DFQATT and CDR2 SNEGSKA (reference sequence). The CDR3 has 15 residues. Written as DNA, the CDR3 is TGCAGTGCTAGACAGTGGGACAGGGTCACCGGGGAGCTGTTTTTT. Translated: CSARQWDRVTGELFF.